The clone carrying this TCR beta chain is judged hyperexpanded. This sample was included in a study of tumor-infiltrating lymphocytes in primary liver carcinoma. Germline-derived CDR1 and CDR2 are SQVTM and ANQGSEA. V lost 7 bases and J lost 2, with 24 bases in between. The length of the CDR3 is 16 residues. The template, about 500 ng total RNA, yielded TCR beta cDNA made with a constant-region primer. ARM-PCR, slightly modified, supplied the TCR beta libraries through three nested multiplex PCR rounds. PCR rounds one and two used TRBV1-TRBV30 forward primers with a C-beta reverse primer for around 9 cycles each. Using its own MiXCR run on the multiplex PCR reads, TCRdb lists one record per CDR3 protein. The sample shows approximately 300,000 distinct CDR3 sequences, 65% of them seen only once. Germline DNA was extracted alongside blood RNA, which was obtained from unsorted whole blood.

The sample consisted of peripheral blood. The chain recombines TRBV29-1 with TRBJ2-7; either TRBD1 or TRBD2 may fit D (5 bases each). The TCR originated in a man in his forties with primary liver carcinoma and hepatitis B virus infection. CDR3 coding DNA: TGCAGCGCCATGACATCTGGGACCGGCACTCCCTACGAGCAGTACTTC. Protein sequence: CSAMTSGTGTPYEQYF.